This T cell receptor beta chain was captured in a study of shared clonotypes between healthy human individuals. Turning to the study itself: Sampling drew on donors who were a couple of women and a few men aged 18 to 49. Broader study findings: Rarefaction exposed incomplete sorted-subset sequencing despite large depth.

Selected positively for CCR7 and CD45RO-negative, naive CD8 cells excluded terminally differentiated effector memory CD45RA+ cells. Concerning this clone itself: Its matching antigen is unknown.

The repertoire was sequenced with immunoSEQ multiplex PCR; TCRdb's copy has only in-frame clones and lacks some. The data contain about 2.2 million clones, 93% of them singletons. Germline CDR1 and CDR2: MGHRA and YSYEKL. The CDR3 contains 15 residues. V lost 4 bases and J lost 5, with 17 bases in between. The specimen was naive CD8+ T cells from PBMCs. This TCR was recovered from a man in his late teens or twenties in good health. Some clones in this sample may be carry-over from other donors' samples. The V call is TRBV4-1, the J call TRBJ2-5; tentative D call: TRBD1 (6 bases). Here the CDR3 reads CASSPGDTKGETQYF. Written as DNA, the CDR3 is TGCGCCAGCAGCCCCGGGGACACAAAAGGGGAGACCCAGTACTTC.